This T cell receptor beta chain was captured in a study of CD8 T cells in Susac syndrome. Random hexamers served to reverse transcribe roughly 0.5 to 1 ug RNA. TCRdb re-called the immunoSEQ multiplex PCR reads through MiXCR, storing one row per CDR3 protein. Of a few hundred thousand distinct CDR3 sequences listed, approximately 92% are singletons. Study conclusions and caveats: A relatively small number of individuals underwent TCR sequencing and HLA analysis.

The trim removed 3 bases at V and 0 bases at J, leaving 2 bases unmatched. The length of the CDR3 is 15 residues. Germline V CDR1 and CDR2: DFQATT, SNEGSKA (reference sequence). A remark on this clonotype: Antigen: not known.

Sequenced: CD4+ T cells from PBMCs. The TCR was taken from a human donor with multiple sclerosis. The chain employs TRBV20-1 and TRBJ2-2; 9 nucleotides match TRBD1. Written as DNA, the CDR3 is TGCAGTGCTAGCCGGGACAGGGCGAACACCGGGGAGCTGTTTTTT. This codes for CSASRDRANTGELFF.